The 15 T cell receptor beta chains below were found in one sample sequenced in a study of Ad26.COV2.S vaccination and SARS-CoV-2 variants. Method: immunoSEQ multiplex PCR; TCRdb's copy keeps in-frame clones and lacks some. The sample includes about 350,000 clones, 92% of them seen just once. The input for sequencing was peripheral blood, taken after recovery from COVID-19. These receptors originate from a human donor who had recovered from COVID-19.

The chain is built from TRBV7-6 and TRBJ2-3, with D possibly being TRBD1 (5 bases). The V gene lost 2 bases and the J gene lost 2 bases, with 17 bases spanning the gap. This CDR3 comprises 17 residues. Per germline, CDR1 SGHVS and CDR2 FNYEAQ. CDR3 in DNA: TGTGCCAGCAGCTTATATTTAGAAGGGGATTCCACAGATACGCAGTATTTT. Translation gives CASSLYLEGDSTDTQYF.

V and J are TRBV27 and TRBJ1-6; 9 positions match TRBD1. Unmatched junction bases numbered 2, after V lost 6 bases and J lost 8 bases. Germline CDR1 reads MNHEY; CDR2 reads SMNVEV (reference sequence). This CDR3 is 13 amino acids long. CDR3 region: CASRGTGHSPLHF. The DNA of the CDR3 is TGTGCCAGCAGGGGGACAGGGCATTCACCCCTCCACTTT.

This clone was detected once. The DNA of the CDR3 is TGTGCCAGCAGGTCATCTTATTTGGGGACTGAAGCTTTCTTT. Its protein is CASRSSYLGTEAFF. The chain is built from TRBV6-5 and TRBJ1-1; D uncertain. With 6 bases removed from V and 5 bases from J, the gap between germline ends came to 16 bases. This CDR3 region has 14 residues. Germline V gene sequence: CDR1 MNHEY, CDR2 SVGAGI.

This clone was seen a single time. The CDR3 sequence: CASKNRGAGNTIYF. DNA of the CDR3: TGTGCCAGCAAAAACAGGGGCGCTGGAAACACCATATATTTT. The chain joins TRBV19 to TRBJ1-3; 7 nucleotides line up with TRBD1. The CDR3 has 14 residues. J gave up 2 bases and V 9 bases, and 7 bases lay outside the gene matches. CDR1 and CDR2 from the germline V gene are LNHDA and SQIVND (reference sequence).

The gene calls are TRBV5-1 and TRBJ2-3; D call uncertain. CDR3 size: 14 residues. V lost 7 bases, J lost 1 base, and 13 bases lay in between. The germline V gene has CDR1 SGHRS and CDR2 YFSETQ. DNA of the CDR3: TGCGCCAGCCATCAAGGTAGGGGCACAGATACGCAGTATTTT. It specifies CASHQGRGTDTQYF.

This chain connects TRBV6-5 to TRBJ2-5; D might be TRBD2 (6 bases). Germline V gives CDR1 MNHEY, CDR2 SVGAGI. V lost 6 bases to trimming and J lost 5 bases, with 7 bases between them. This CDR3 spans 11 amino acids. CDR3 region: CASRRGETQYF. CDR3 in DNA: TGTGCCAGCAGACGGGGGGAGACCCAGTACTTC.

The rearrangement joins TRBV5-1 to TRBJ1-1; a possible D gene is TRBD1 (5 bases). Germline V CDR1 and CDR2: SGHRS, YFSETQ. This CDR3 region has 14 residues. With 4 bases removed from V and 5 bases from J, the gap between germline ends came to 15 bases. The CDR3 DNA follows: TGCGCCAGCAGCCCGGCCGGGGGAGGAACTGAAGCTTTCTTT. Translated, it gives CASSPAGGGTEAFF.

This clone occurred a few times. This rearrangement joins TRBV10-1 to TRBJ2-7, with 9 positions matching TRBD1. Germline CDR1 is WNHNN and CDR2 is SYGVQD (reference sequence). The V gene end was trimmed by 9 bases and the J gene end by 3 bases; junction bases not matched to a gene: 9. The CDR3 totals 14 residues. CDR3 sequence reads: CARSLDRGHYEQYF. Written as DNA, the CDR3 is TGCGCCAGGTCGCTGGACAGGGGACACTACGAGCAGTACTTC.

This rearrangement joins TRBV5-5 to TRBJ1-1, with 12 bases aligning to TRBD1. The CDR3 length is 16 residues. Germline CDR1 and CDR2: SGHKS and YYEKEE (reference sequence). V shed 3 bases and J 7 bases; nucleotides not matched to a gene: 10. The CDR3, as DNA: TGTGCCAGCAGCTGGGGACAGGGGGCCCTACTAAATGAAGCTTTCTTT. Translated, it gives CASSWGQGALLNEAFF. The full variable domain, its missing parts supplied by reference TRBV5-5 and TRBJ1-1, is DAGVTQSPTHLIKTRGQQVTLRCSPISGHKSVSWYQQVLGQGPQFIFQYYEKEERGRGNFPDRFSARQFPNYSSELNVNALLLGDSALYLCASSWGQGALLNEAFFGQGTRLTVV.

The V and J genes are TRBV5-1 and TRBJ1-3, with D possibly matching TRBD1 (5 bases). This CDR3 contains 15 residues. CDR1 and CDR2 (germline): SGHRS, YFSETQ. Trimming shortened V by 4 bases and J by 3 bases, and 14 bases separated the two germline ends. The CDR3 here is CASSDPGWGGNTIYF. CDR3 sequence (DNA): TGCGCCAGCAGCGACCCAGGGTGGGGTGGAAACACCATATATTTT. Combining the CDR3 with reference TRBV5-1 and TRBJ1-3 gives the whole variable domain KAGVTQTPRYLIKTRGQQVTLSCSPISGHRSVSWYQQTPGQGLQFLFEYFSETQRNKGNFPGRFSGRQFSNSRSEMNVSTLELGDSALYLCASSDPGWGGNTIYFGEGSWLTVV.

V is TRBV5-1 and J is TRBJ2-1; 12 nucleotides line up with TRBD2. Trimming cost V 3 bases and J 9 bases; bases outside gene matches: 7. Per the germline V gene, CDR1 is SGHRS and CDR2 is YFSETQ. This CDR3 is 15 amino acids long. CDR3 in DNA: TGCGCCAGCAGCTCTCTAGCGGGGGGGACGGTTGAGCAGTTCTTC. As protein: CASSSLAGGTVEQFF.

The chain uses TRBV20-1 and TRBJ1-2; D is perhaps TRBD1 (6 bases). Germline V gene data show CDR1 as DFQATT and CDR2 as SNEGSKA (reference sequence). V was clipped by 3 bases and J by 2 bases, with 16 bases between them. CDR3 length equals 15 residues. The CDR3 region is CSASGGANPNYGYTF. CDR3 bases: TGCAGTGCTAGTGGGGGGGCAAACCCAAACTATGGCTACACCTTC.

This clone was seen once. The chain couples TRBV9 to TRBJ1-2; the match to TRBD1 covers 7 bases. Looked up from germline, CDR1 is SGDLS and CDR2 is YYNGEE. The trim removed 0 bases at V and 5 bases at J, leaving 16 bases unmatched. This CDR3 region has 18 residues. The CDR3 spells CASSVATREAGGFYGYTF. The CDR3 coding sequence is TGTGCCAGCAGCGTAGCTACGAGGGAGGCAGGGGGTTTTTATGGCTACACCTTC.

This chain connects TRBV19 to TRBJ1-2; 8 bases map to TRBD1. V shed 3 bases and J 5 bases; nucleotides not matched to a gene: 8. The germline gives CDR1 LNHDA, CDR2 SQIVND (reference sequence). This CDR3 spans 15 amino acids. The CDR3 region has the DNA TGTGCCAGTAGTATTGGGGCAGGGGGCGCGTATGGCTACACCTTC. It specifies CASSIGAGGAYGYTF. The variable domain in full, completed from reference TRBV19 and TRBJ1-2, reads DGGITQSPKYLFRKEGQNVTLSCEQNLNHDAMYWYRQDPGQGLRLIYYSQIVNDFQKGDIAEGYSVSREKKESFPLTVTSAQKNPTAFYLCASSIGAGGAYGYTFGSGTRLTVV.

This chain uses TRBV10-3 with TRBJ1-6; TRBD1 matches at 8 bases. The CDR3 totals 15 residues. J was trimmed by 9 bases and V by 6 bases; bases with no gene match: 10. Germline values: CDR1 ENHRY, CDR2 SYGVKD. The CDR3 protein is CAISNPDRESSPLHF. The CDR3 DNA reads TGTGCCATCAGCAACCCGGACAGGGAAAGTTCACCCCTCCACTTT.